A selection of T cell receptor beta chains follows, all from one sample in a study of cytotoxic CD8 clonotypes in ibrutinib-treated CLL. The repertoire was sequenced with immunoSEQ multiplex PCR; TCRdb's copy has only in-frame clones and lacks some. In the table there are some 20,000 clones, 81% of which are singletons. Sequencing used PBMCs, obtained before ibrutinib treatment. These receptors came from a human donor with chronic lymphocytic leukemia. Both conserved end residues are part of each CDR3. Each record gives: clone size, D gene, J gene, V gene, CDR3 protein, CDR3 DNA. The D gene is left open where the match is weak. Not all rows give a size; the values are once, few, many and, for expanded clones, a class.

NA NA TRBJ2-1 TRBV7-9 CASSLPGHLSYNEQFF TGTGCCAGCAGCCTACCGGGACACCTCTCCTACAATGAGCAGTTCTTC
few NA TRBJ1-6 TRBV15 CATSPNRNSPLHF TGTGCCACCAGCCCAAACCGGAATTCACCCCTCCACTTT
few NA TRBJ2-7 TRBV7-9 CASSLEAYEQYF TGTGCCAGCAGCTTAGAGGCTTACGAGCAGTACTTC
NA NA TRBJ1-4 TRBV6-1 CASSEYTVGEKLFF TGTGCCAGCAGTGAATATACAGTTGGGGAAAAACTGTTTTTT
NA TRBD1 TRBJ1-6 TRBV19 CASSIDLGQGGNSPLHF TGTGCCAGTAGTATAGATCTCGGACAGGGGGGGAATTCACCCCTCCACTTT
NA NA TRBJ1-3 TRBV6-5 CASSYSNPGDTIYF TGTGCCAGCAGTTACTCGAACCCTGGGGACACCATATATTTT
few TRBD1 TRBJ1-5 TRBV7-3 CASSLNRGLSRQHF TGTGCCAGCAGCTTAAACAGGGGGCTCTCGCGCCAGCATTTT
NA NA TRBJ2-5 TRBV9 CASSASGAFDTQYF TGTGCCAGCAGCGCTTCCGGGGCATTCGACACCCAGTACTTC
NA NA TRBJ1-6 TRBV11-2 CASSLWSDSSPLHF TGTGCCAGCAGCTTATGGTCGGACAGTTCACCCCTCCACTTT
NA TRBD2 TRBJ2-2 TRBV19 CASSNPGTSGGHTGELFF TGTGCCAGTAGTAACCCCGGGACTAGCGGGGGCCACACCGGGGAGCTGTTTTTT
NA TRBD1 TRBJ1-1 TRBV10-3 CAISEGEGATEAFF TGTGCCATCAGTGAGGGGGAGGGGGCTACTGAAGCTTTCTTT
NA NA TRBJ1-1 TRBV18 CASSPLQGSTEAFF TGTGCCAGCTCACCCCTACAGGGTTCGACTGAAGCTTTCTTT
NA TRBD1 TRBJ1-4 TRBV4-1 CASSQGTGSRGNEKLFF TGCGCCAGCAGCCAAGGGACAGGGAGTAGGGGTAATGAAAAACTGTTTTTT
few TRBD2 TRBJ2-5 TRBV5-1 CASSLRFKGGGAAETQYF TGCGCCAGCAGCTTGAGGTTTAAGGGCGGGGGGGCCGCGGAGACCCAGTACTTC
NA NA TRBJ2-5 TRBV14 CASSQVLGTPQETQYF TGTGCCAGCAGCCAAGTCCTAGGGACACCGCAAGAGACCCAGTACTTC
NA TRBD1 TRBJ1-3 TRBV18 CASSLSTGGSGNTIYF TGTGCCAGCTCATTATCGACAGGGGGCTCTGGAAACACCATATATTTT
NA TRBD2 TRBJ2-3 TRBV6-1 CASSDTSGGGDTQYF TGTGCCAGCAGTGACACTAGCGGGGGTGGAGATACGCAGTATTTT
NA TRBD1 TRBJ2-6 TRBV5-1 CASSLRGQGEAGANVLTF TGCGCCAGCAGCTTGAGGGGACAGGGGGAAGCTGGGGCCAACGTCCTGACTTTC
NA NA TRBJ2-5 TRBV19 CASGKVPFQETQYF TGTGCCAGTGGAAAGGTACCGTTTCAAGAGACCCAGTACTTC
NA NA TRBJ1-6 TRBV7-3 CASSLRGRGSPLHF TGTGCCAGCAGCCTCAGGGGAAGAGGATCACCCCTCCACTTT